Reported below is one T cell receptor (beta chain). The antigen this receptor binds is unknown. Nothing much larger sits one base from this clone, and base qualities are not available. Repertoires were sampled repeatedly over the course of chemoradiotherapy, so clonal expansion could be followed in the tumor microenvironment. At the junction V is shortened by 6 bases and J by 12 bases; bases outside the gene matches: 11. In the germline V gene (reference sequence), CDR1 corresponds to MNHEY and CDR2 to SMNVEV. The CDR3 has 13 amino acids, counting the end cysteine and phenylalanine. CDR3 DNA only is kept here, 39 bases in frame from base 1. Libraries were constructed by the immunoSEQ multiplex PCR assay. Drawn from immuneACCESS, this table holds only the in-frame rearrangements with V and J called that TCRdb kept. Clones are partly lost; checked studies trace under half to an unresolved V gene and leave the rest unexplained. In all, the sample holds about 30,000 clones, and around four fifths of those were seen once. Roughly 6% of the sample goes to the ten largest clones.

The record originates from a study of chemoradiotherapy in HPV16-positive cancers (dated by TCRdb to 2021 to 2024). Context from the whole study: Functional T-cell assays on cells from two HPV16-positive patients defined candidate HPV-specific T-cell clones and common TCR motifs. Next, the candidate HPV-specific TCRs and motifs were followed in TCR repertoires from under 95 patients with HPV-related cancers. The study set out to ask whether T-cell immunity against the HPV oncoproteins E6 and E7 changes over the course of chemoradiotherapy and whether that immunity affects survival. What the research found in general, with its limitations: Expansion of candidate HPV-specific clones and E7-related TCR motifs was observed in the tumor microenvironment during treatment, whereas no such expansion was observed for non-HPV-specific T cells. Only two HPV16-positive patients were used to derive the functional definition of HPV-specific T cells, and the survival association was reported for HPV16-positive patients. In HPV16-positive patients, expansion of HPV-responsive T cells during chemoradiotherapy was found to be associated with improved recurrence-free survival.

Recombination connected TRBV27 to TRBJ2-1; TRBD2 aligns with 7 central bases. This TCR derives from a human donor with HPV-associated anogenital cancer. Here the sequenced sample was blood, taken from a patient who underwent chemoradiotherapy. The DNA sequence reads TGTGCCAGCAGCGATCTAGCGGACCCCCGGCAGTTCTTC. This encodes CASSDLADPRQFF.